The entry below describes one T cell receptor (beta chain). This clonotype was recorded at least ten times. This clone's antigen is unknown. It has no much larger one-base neighbor in the sample; base qualities were not kept. Receptor amplification or capture employed 5' RACE. TCRdb lists the instrument as Illumina HiSeq 2000. Template switching added a universal primer binding site, and the final cDNA carried a unique molecular identifier that allowed TCR cDNA molecules to be counted accurately. Specific primers in the conserved constant-segment region were used to synthesize first-strand cDNA for TCR alpha and beta chains. To control for contamination, each cDNA library was double barcoded with a SMART-Mk sample barcode plus Illumina barcodes. TruSeq adapter sequences and Illumina sample barcodes were added in two successive PCR steps. The Illumina HiSeq platform was used with custom primers to sequence TCR alpha and beta cDNA libraries. The source study handled its data this way. Raw reads were processed with MiGEC to extract unique molecular identifiers, and MiXCR was used to determine CDR3 positions. For each individual, recombination models were inferred using an EM algorithm with the repgenHMM and IGoR tools. The tcR package in R was used for shared clonotype analysis, with sharing normalized by the product of cloneset sizes. To study raw recombination without the effects of thymic and clonal selection, out-of-frame nonproductive sequences were analyzed. The raw public data were reprocessed by TCRdb itself: fastp quality trimming at Q25, MiXCR clonotype calling, in-frame beta chains only. Rows are combined by CDR3 protein, so each entry shows the most common genes and DNA. What appears here as the V and J calls and clone size reflects TCRdb's work, not the paper's. The sample includes around 340,000 distinct CDR3 sequences, with roughly 12% observed a single time. The biggest ten clones account for about 7% of the sample.

Trimming accounts for 5 bases at V and 7 bases at J, while the number of junction bases matched to no gene is 5. Its CDR3 holds 12 amino acids, cysteine through phenylalanine. Here the CDR3 DNA is all that survives: 36 bases in frame from base 1. The entry originates in a study of identical twins (dated by TCRdb to 2016 to 2017). Study-level background: To test whether fetal clonotypes persist, this study deep-sequenced TCR alpha and beta repertoires from monozygotic twins, from unrelated adults of various ages, and from cord blood. Replicate twin experiments were performed at different times using different library preparation protocols to rule out contamination. Summary of the overall study and its limitations: Because the same donors could not be followed over many years, the conclusions relied on cross-sectional statistical analysis. Out-of-frame TCR alpha sharing in monozygotic twins was systematically underestimated by recombination models, whereas sharing between unrelated individuals was in agreement with the recombination models. In beta out-of-frame sequences, excess twin sharing was weaker, because having fewer shared sequences lowered the signal-to-noise ratio. Zero-insertion analyses could be partly confounded by invariant T cells such as MAIT and iNKT, though diverse VJ usage argued against such confounding for most clonotypes. Out-of-frame TCR alpha sequences shared between twins showed an excess of low generation-probability sequences compared with coincidental sharing between unrelated individuals. Fewer insertions were carried by abundant cord blood beta clonotypes, a similar but weaker trend appeared in young adult naive repertoires, and no such trend appeared in memory repertoires.

Only healthy Caucasian donors were included. Three pairs of female monozygotic twins, all aged roughly 18 to 29 years, were included in the twin cohort. Positive isolation kits from Invitrogen were used to isolate the CD4+ and CD8+ T cell populations. These data also featured in a second study, about yellow fever vaccine responses in identical twins. The second study's paper adds: The authors reported that the T cell response to vaccination in identical twins appeared partly convergent and partly personalized. In the study, vaccine-responding T cell clones were precisely tracked in identical twins.

The chain joins TRBV12-3 or TRBV12-4 to TRBJ2-7; 7 bases in the junction line up with TRBD1. The specimen sequenced was CD8+ T cells sorted from blood. The sequence derives from a woman between 18 and 29 years old in good health. The CDR3: CASSPQGWEQYF. The DNA is TGTGCCAGCAGTCCACAGGGGTGGGAGCAGTACTTC.